These 2 T cell receptor beta chains were all obtained from the same sample, sequenced in a study of cytomegalovirus exposure and HLA in healthy donors. A multiplex PCR was run with 60 Vbeta primers and 13 Jbeta primers. TCRdb's copy holds only in-frame clones and misses some; the assay was immunoSEQ multiplex PCR. The sample consists of fewer than 200,000 clones, roughly 74% of them appearing once. The sequencing sample was made of PBMCs. The receptors originated from a woman aged 25-40 years in good health and CMV-seronegative.

The chain uses TRBV2 and TRBJ2-3, with a weak D call TRBD2 (6 bases). Trimming removed 7 bases at V and 0 bases at J, with 20 bases between. The CDR3 is 17 amino acids. CDR1 and CDR2 from the germline V gene are SNHLY and FYNNEI. CDR3 sequence reads: CASTEMNSGTSTDTQYF. CDR3 sequence (DNA): TGTGCCAGCACCGAAATGAATAGCGGAACTAGCACAGATACGCAGTATTTT.

The V call is TRBV11-3, the J call TRBJ2-3; 11 bases align to TRBD2. CDR3 length: 16 residues. Germline CDR1 SGHNT, CDR2 YENEEA. Trimming cost V 1 base and J 4 bases; bases outside gene matches: 4. Here the CDR3 DNA reads TGTGCCAGCAGCTTAGCACTAGCGGGGGTGGCAGATACGCAGTATTTT. This translates into CASSLALAGVADTQYF.